Each of the 21 T cell receptor beta chains below was sequenced from the same sample in a study of response to subunit inactivated influenza vaccine. TCRdb re-derived calls from the RT-PCR reads in MiXCR, one entry per CDR3 protein. The sample records about 650,000 distinct CDR3 sequences, around 15% being singletons. The input for sequencing was PBMCs from blood, taken less than 15 days before vaccination. The receptors come from a man aged 45-65 years who received an inactivated influenza vaccine.

This clonotype was picked up many times. The chain is built from TRBV25-1 and TRBJ1-1, with no clear D. The CDR3 totals 13 residues. Trimming stripped 2 bases from V and 4 bases from J, with 8 bases between. Germline V gene data show CDR1 as MGHDK and CDR2 as SYGVNS. In DNA form, the CDR3 reads TGTGCCAGCAGTGAACAAGGAACCACTGAAGCTTTCTTT. This sequence encodes CASSEQGTTEAFF. Variable domain in full (rest from reference TRBV25-1 and TRBJ1-1): EADIYQTPRYLVIGTGKKITLECSQTMGHDKMYWYQQDPGMELHLIHYSYGVNSTEKGDLSSESTVSRIRTEHFPLTLESARPSHTSQYLCASSEQGTTEAFFGQGTRLTVV.

This clonotype was detected ten times or more. The chain recombines TRBV25-1 with TRBJ2-5; TRBD1 matches at 7 bases. J was trimmed by 1 base and V by 3 bases; bases with no gene match: 5. The CDR3 spans 15 residues. CDR1 and CDR2 from the germline V gene are MGHDK and SYGVNS. CDR3 sequence (DNA): TGTGCCAGCAGTGAGGTCACAGGGGCCCAAGAGACCCAGTACTTC. The encoded protein is CASSEVTGAQETQYF.

The V gene is TRBV7-2, the J gene TRBJ2-2; the match to TRBD2 covers 8 bases. The CDR3 is 15 residues long. Germline CDR1 is SGHTA and CDR2 is FQGNSA. V lost 2 bases to trimming and J lost 5 bases; unmatched junction nucleotides: 4. The CDR3 region is CASSLSGGATGELFF. DNA of the CDR3: TGTGCCAGCAGCTTATCCGGGGGGGCAACCGGGGAGCTGTTTTTT.

The chain combines TRBV13 with TRBJ2-6, with 10 bases matching TRBD1. After removal of 4 bases from V and 3 bases from J, the junction contained 3 bases not matched to a gene. CDR1 is PRHDT, CDR2 FYEKMQ, per germline (reference sequence). The CDR3 is made up of 16 amino acids. The CDR3 DNA reads TGTGCCAGCAGCTGGACAGGGGGAAGTGGGGCCAACGTCCTGACTTTC. This encodes CASSWTGGSGANVLTF.

This clonotype was counted at least ten times. This rearrangement joins TRBV20-1 to TRBJ2-7, with TRBD1 matching 12 bases. Germline loops: CDR1 DFQATT, CDR2 SNEGSKA (reference sequence). The CDR3 is 13 amino acids. V shed 4 bases, J shed 4 bases, and the junction held 2 bases outside the gene matches. The CDR3 DNA sequence: TGCAGTGCTAAGGGACAGGGGGCTTACGAGCAGTACTTC. This encodes CSAKGQGAYEQYF.

This clonotype came up many times. The J gene is TRBJ2-2, the V gene TRBV7-9; 11 positions agree with TRBD1. Unmatched junction bases numbered 7, after V lost 5 bases and J lost 5 bases. This CDR3 is built from 16 residues. CDR1 and CDR2 from the germline V gene are SEHNR and FQNEAQ (reference sequence). This chain's CDR3 is CASSPRDRGNTGELFF. The CDR3, as DNA: TGTGCCAGCAGCCCCCGGGACAGGGGGAATACCGGGGAGCTGTTTTTT. The whole variable domain, filled in from reference TRBV7-9 and TRBJ2-2, reads DTGVSQNPRHKITKRGQNVTFRCDPISEHNRLYWYRQTLGQGPEFLTYFQNEAQLEKSRLLSDRFSAERPKGSFSTLEIQRTEQGDSAMYLCASSPRDRGNTGELFFGEGSRLTVL.

The chain carries TRBV10-3 and TRBJ2-3; a possible D gene is TRBD2 (5 bases). The V gene lost 2 bases and the J gene lost 5 bases, with 14 bases spanning the gap. The CDR3 is 15 residues long. The germline CDR1 and CDR2 sequences are ENHRY and SYGVKD. The CDR3 DNA is TGTGCCATCAGTGAGCCCGGGATTCTCAGAGATACGCAGTATTTT. Residues: CAISEPGILRDTQYF.

V and J are TRBV5-1 and TRBJ2-3, with 10 bases aligning to TRBD2. CDR1 and CDR2 from the germline V gene are SGHRS and YFSETQ. The CDR3 covers 18 residues. Trimming at V came to 1 base and at J to 1 base, leaving 9 bases not matched to a gene. This chain's CDR3 is CASSLRPSGGAGTDTQYF. As DNA, the CDR3 is TGCGCCAGCAGCTTGCGGCCCAGCGGGGGGGCCGGCACAGATACGCAGTATTTT.

This clonotype was counted ten times or more. The chain has TRBV6-5 and TRBJ2-4; TRBD2 aligns across 11 bases. CDR3 length equals 16 residues. J gave up 2 bases and V 5 bases, and 5 bases lay outside the gene matches. Germline values: CDR1 MNHEY, CDR2 SVGAGI. The CDR3 DNA is TGTGCCAGCAGTCTAACTAGCGGGGGTTCCAAAAACATTCAGTACTTC. Its translation: CASSLTSGGSKNIQYF.

In its sample, this clonotype was seen a few times. The chain couples TRBV7-2 to TRBJ2-1, with 7 bases matching TRBD1. CDR1 and CDR2 from the germline V gene are SGHTA and FQGNSA. Trimming cost V 5 bases and J 3 bases; bases outside gene matches: 13. The length of the CDR3 is 17 residues. The CDR3 nucleotides read TGTGCCAGCAGCACTCCCCTGGGACAGCTACACTACAATGAGCAGTTCTTC. Translating gives CASSTPLGQLHYNEQFF.

This clonotype was seen ten or more times. The rearrangement links TRBV12-3 or TRBV12-4 to TRBJ2-5; 12 bases map to TRBD2. V was pared by 4 bases and J by 2 bases, with 5 bases of the junction left unmatched. The CDR3 totals 16 residues. CDR3 sequence (DNA): TGTGCCAGCAGTTACCGGACTAGCGGGGCACAAGAGACCCAGTACTTC. Amino acid sequence: CASSYRTSGAQETQYF.

This chain uses TRBV6-2 or TRBV6-3 with TRBJ2-5, with unresolved D. Per the germline V gene, CDR1 is MNHEY and CDR2 is SVGEGT. The length of the CDR3 is 16 residues. Trimming pared 1 base from V and 0 bases from J, leaving 12 bases between. DNA for the CDR3: TGTGCCAGCAGTTACTTAAATCGGGTTTACCAAGAGACCCAGTACTTC. Protein sequence: CASSYLNRVYQETQYF.

This sequence joins TRBV6-1 and TRBJ1-1; no definite D call. CDR3 length: 13 amino acids. CDR1 MNHNS and CDR2 SASEGT come from the germline V gene. V lost 1 base and J lost 4, with 7 bases in between. The CDR3 spells CASSEVRPTEAFF. For the CDR3, the DNA is TGTGCCAGCAGTGAAGTACGGCCCACTGAAGCTTTCTTT.

This chain joins TRBV12-3 or TRBV12-4 and TRBJ2-3; no firm D call. The CDR3 loop spans 14 amino acids. V gave up 3 bases and J gave up 3 bases, with 10 bases separating them. CDR3 amino acids: CASSLSLTTDTQYF. DNA for the CDR3: TGTGCCAGCAGTTTGAGTCTAACTACAGATACGCAGTATTTT.

This clonotype appeared many times. The chain employs TRBV20-1 and TRBJ2-6, with D possibly TRBD2 on 6 matching bases. Per germline, CDR1 DFQATT and CDR2 SNEGSKA (reference sequence). Deletions cut 6 bases from V and 0 bases from J, with 15 bases between. CDR3 length: 16 amino acids. The CDR3 DNA follows: TGCAGTGCCTCCGGAGGGTGGGACTCTGGGGCCAACGTCCTGACTTTC. Its translation is CSASGGWDSGANVLTF.

The chain combines TRBV12-3 or TRBV12-4 with TRBJ2-7; 7 nucleotides agree with TRBD1. The CDR3 totals 13 residues. Trimming at V came to 6 bases and at J to 12 bases, leaving 14 bases not matched to a gene. CDR3 coding DNA: TGTGCCAGCAGCTTACAGGGGCCCGAGTTAGTGTACTTC. Translation gives CASSLQGPELVYF.

A few counts support this clonotype. The chain combines TRBV12-3 or TRBV12-4 with TRBJ2-3; D is unclear. This CDR3 has 15 residues. Trimming pared 2 bases from V and 0 bases from J, leaving 9 bases between. CDR3 loop: CASSLSTVSTDTQYF. In nucleotides, the CDR3 is TGTGCCAGCAGTTTATCGACGGTGAGCACAGATACGCAGTATTTT.

This clonotype appeared a single time. The V call is TRBV12-3 or TRBV12-4, the J call TRBJ1-5; D is possibly TRBD1 (6 bases). CDR3 length: 17 amino acids. Trimming left V 4 bases short and J 4 bases short, with 20 bases between. CDR3 coding DNA: TGTGCCAGCAGTTGGGACGGCACAGGGTCTCGTAATCAGCCCCAGCATTTT. Residues: CASSWDGTGSRNQPQHF.

The J gene is TRBJ2-1, the V gene TRBV7-6; 10 bases line up with TRBD2. The V segment lost 1 base and the J segment 6 bases; nucleotides outside the gene matches: 6. The CDR3 length is 16 residues. The V gene's germline CDR1 is SGHVS and CDR2 FNYEAQ. This CDR3 is CASSLGSGRGGNEQFF. In nucleotides, the CDR3 is TGTGCCAGCAGCTTAGGAAGCGGGAGGGGGGGCAATGAGCAGTTCTTC.

V gene TRBV21-1 combines with J gene TRBJ2-1; TRBD1 was called by the table and not checked on the DNA. TRBV21-1 is listed as a pseudogene. The CDR3 has 18 residues. CDR3: CASSKVYGGQGAQDEQFF. DNA for the CDR3: TGTGCCAGCAGCAAAGTTTACGGGGGACAGGGGGCTCAGGATGAGCAGTTCTTC.

As regards this clonotype: One end of the junction does not line up with germline, which may come from a read error. The chain is built from TRBV29-1 and TRBJ2-1; 10 positions agree with TRBD2. There are 17 residues in the CDR3. Germline V gives CDR1 SQVTM, CDR2 ANQGSEA. The CDR3 here is CSVVPRSSGRRYSEQFF. DNA for the CDR3: TGCAGCGTTGTCCCTAGGAGTAGCGGGAGGAGGTACAGTGAGCAGTTCTTC.